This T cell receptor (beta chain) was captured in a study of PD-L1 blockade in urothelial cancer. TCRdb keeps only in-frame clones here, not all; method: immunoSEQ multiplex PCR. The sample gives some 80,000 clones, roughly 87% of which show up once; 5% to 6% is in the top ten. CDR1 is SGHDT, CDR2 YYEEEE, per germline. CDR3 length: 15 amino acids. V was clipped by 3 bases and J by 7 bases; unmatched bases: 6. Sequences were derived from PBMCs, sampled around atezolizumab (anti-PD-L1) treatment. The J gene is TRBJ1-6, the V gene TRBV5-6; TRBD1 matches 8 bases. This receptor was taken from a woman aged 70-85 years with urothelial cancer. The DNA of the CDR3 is TGTGCCAGCAGCTACCAAGGACAGGGAAATTCACCCCTCCACTTT. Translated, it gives CASSYQGQGNSPLHF. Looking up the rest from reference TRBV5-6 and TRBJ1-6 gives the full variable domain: DAGVTQSPTHLIKTRGQQVTLRCSPKSGHDTVSWYQQALGQGPQFIFQYYEEEERQRGNFPDRFSGHQFPNYSSELNVNALLLGDSALYLCASSYQGQGNSPLHFGNGTRLTVT.